This section outlines one TCR beta chain sequence together with its context. The antigen remains undetermined. This sample stems from a study of T-cell memory formation after mild COVID-19. Libraries for TCRalpha and TCRbeta carried sample barcodes and unique molecular identifiers via 5'RACE. In TCRdb, the 5' RACE reads were re-called with MiXCR into one record per CDR3 protein. This sample yields approximately 410,000 distinct CDR3 sequences, of which more than 20% are seen a single time; around 13% belongs to the top ten. The CDR3 loop spans 15 amino acids. V trimming: 6 bases; J trimming: 5 bases; junction bases outside the gene matches: 7. The study, taken as a whole, reports: Some SARS-CoV-2-responding clones were already detected in memory before infection.

The chain recombines TRBV12-3 or TRBV12-4 with TRBJ2-3; 11 bases fit TRBD2. The sample comprised PBMCs or a T cell subset sorted from them (not recorded which). This clonotype originated in an adult woman who had mild COVID-19 (a few samples of this study predate the infection). Cell type and time point are not known. The CDR3 region is CASSLPSGGLDTQYF. DNA of the CDR3: TGTGCCAGCAGCTTACCTAGCGGGGGGTTAGATACGCAGTATTTT.